The T cell receptor beta chain under discussion was sequenced for a study of siplizumab effects on memory and regulatory T cells. Details on this clone: Its antigen is not known.

The study's findings and limits: There was no confirmation of the suppressive function of proliferating Tregs from siplizumab cultures. Naive T cells, seemingly more diverse than memory cells, seemed major alloresponse contributors. Unstimulated subset assignment was obtained for only a minor fraction of alloreactive clones.

Assayed TCR templates numbered 90,000 to 100,000 for each sample. The data were produced by immunoSEQ multiplex PCR, yet TCRdb's version contains in-frame clones alone and is incomplete. In the table there are 110,000 or so clones, 85% to 95% of which are singletons. With 5 bases clipped from V and 0 bases from J, the junction kept 4 bases outside the gene matches. CDR3 length: 16 residues. Germline V gene sequence: CDR1 SGHAT, CDR2 FQNNGV. This TCR was recovered from a human donor in good health. Material: CD4+ T cells sorted from blood. The chain joins TRBV11-2 to TRBJ2-7; 13 bases line up with TRBD2. The CDR3 reads CASSPGTSGASYEQYF. The DNA of the CDR3 is TGTGCCAGCAGCCCCGGGACTAGCGGGGCCTCCTACGAGCAGTACTTC. Together with reference TRBV11-2 and TRBJ2-7, the CDR3 gives the full variable domain: EAGVAQSPRYKIIEKRQSVAFWCNPISGHATLYWYQQILGQGPKLLIQFQNNGVVDDSQLPKDRFSAERLKGVDSTLKIQPAKLEDSAVYLCASSPGTSGASYEQYFGPGTRLTVT.